This T cell receptor beta chain was captured in a study of T cell repertoires in cytomegalovirus infection. The overall study: It can be stated that public TCR beta signatures indicated CMV infection as well as a matching HLA type.

Points on this clonotype: The antigen remains undetermined.

Study-wide results and caveats: HLA-C-restricted CMV-specific TCR beta clonotypes were dominant in the ex vivo response.

Germline V gene sequence: CDR1 SGHVS, CDR2 FNYEAQ. CDR3 length: 17 amino acids. With 4 bases removed from V and 0 bases from J, the gap between germline ends came to 13 bases. TCRdb itself ran the reads through MiXCR, one entry per CDR3 protein. The data hold approximately 630,000 distinct CDR3 sequences, with 24% observed a single time. The sequenced sample consisted of CD8+ T cells from PBMCs. The rearrangement uses TRBV7-6 and TRBJ2-6; maybe TRBD2 (5 bases). The TCR comes from a human donor in good health (CMV status not recorded). Some clones in this sample may be carry-over from other donors' samples. DNA for the CDR3: TGTGCCAGCAGCTCCCCAGGACTGCGCTCTGGGGCCAACGTCCTGACTTTC. Amino acids: CASSSPGLRSGANVLTF.